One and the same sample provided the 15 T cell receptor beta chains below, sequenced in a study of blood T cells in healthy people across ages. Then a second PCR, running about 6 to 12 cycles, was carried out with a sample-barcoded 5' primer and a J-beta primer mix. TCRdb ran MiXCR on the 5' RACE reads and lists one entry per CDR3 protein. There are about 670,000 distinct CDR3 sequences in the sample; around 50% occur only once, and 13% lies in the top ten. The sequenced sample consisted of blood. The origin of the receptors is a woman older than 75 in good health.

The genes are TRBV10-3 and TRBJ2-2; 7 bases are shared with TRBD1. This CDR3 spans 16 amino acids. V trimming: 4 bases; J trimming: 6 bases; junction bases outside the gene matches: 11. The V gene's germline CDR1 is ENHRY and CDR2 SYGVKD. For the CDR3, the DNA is TGTGCCATCAGTGCTAGAGGACAGGACGTGGCCGGGGAGCTGTTTTTT. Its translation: CAISARGQDVAGELFF.

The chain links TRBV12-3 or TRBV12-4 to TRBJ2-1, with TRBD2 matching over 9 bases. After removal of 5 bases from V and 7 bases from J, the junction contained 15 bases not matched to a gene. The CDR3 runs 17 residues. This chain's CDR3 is CASSLPASGLARNEQFF. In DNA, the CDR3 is TGTGCCAGCAGTCTCCCGGCGTCGGGACTAGCAAGGAATGAGCAGTTCTTC.

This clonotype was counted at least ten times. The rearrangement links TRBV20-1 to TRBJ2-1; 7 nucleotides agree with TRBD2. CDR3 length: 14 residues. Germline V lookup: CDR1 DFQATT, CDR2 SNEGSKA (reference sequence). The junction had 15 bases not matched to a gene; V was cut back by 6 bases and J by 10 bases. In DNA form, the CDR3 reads TGCAGTGCCCCGACTAGCAGGAGTTCAGGAGAGCAGTTCTTC. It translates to CSAPTSRSSGEQFF.

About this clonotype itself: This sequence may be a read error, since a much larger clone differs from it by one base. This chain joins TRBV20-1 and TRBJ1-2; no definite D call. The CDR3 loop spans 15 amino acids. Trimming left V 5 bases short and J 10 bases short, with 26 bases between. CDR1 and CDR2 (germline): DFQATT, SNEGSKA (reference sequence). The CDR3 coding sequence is TGCAGTGCTGTTGGGGTTGCCGGTGGGGTTAGAGACTACACCTTC. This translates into CSAVGVAGGVRDYTF.

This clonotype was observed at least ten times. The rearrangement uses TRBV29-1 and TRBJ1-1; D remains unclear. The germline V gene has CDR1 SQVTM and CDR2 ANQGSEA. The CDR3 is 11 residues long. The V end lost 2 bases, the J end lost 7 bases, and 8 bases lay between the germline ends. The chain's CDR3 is CSVEKQFEAFF. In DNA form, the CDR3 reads TGCAGCGTTGAAAAACAGTTTGAAGCTTTCTTT.

CDR3 in amino acids: CASSLGRPTNEKLFF. In DNA form, the CDR3 reads TGTGCCAGCAGCTTAGGTCGGCCAACTAATGAAAAACTGTTTTTT. The J gene is TRBJ1-4, the V gene TRBV7-2, with D unclear. V dropped 1 base and J dropped 0 bases, with 6 bases sitting between them. The germline gives CDR1 SGHTA, CDR2 FQGNSA. The CDR3 runs 15 residues.

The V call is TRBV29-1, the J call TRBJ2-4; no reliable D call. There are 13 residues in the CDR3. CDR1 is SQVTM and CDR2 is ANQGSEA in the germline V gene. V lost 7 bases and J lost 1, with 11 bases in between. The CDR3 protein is CSAFDMAKNIQYF. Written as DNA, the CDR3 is TGCAGCGCCTTTGACATGGCCAAAAACATTCAGTACTTC.

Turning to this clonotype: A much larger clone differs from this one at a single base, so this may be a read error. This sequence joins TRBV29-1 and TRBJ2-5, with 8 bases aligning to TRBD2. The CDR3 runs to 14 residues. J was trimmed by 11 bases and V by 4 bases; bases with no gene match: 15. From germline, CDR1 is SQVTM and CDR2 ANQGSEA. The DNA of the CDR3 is TGCAGCGTTGGAGTAGCGGGAACTTACAATGAGCAGTACTTC. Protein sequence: CSVGVAGTYNEQYF. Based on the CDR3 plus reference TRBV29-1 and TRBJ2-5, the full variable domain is SAVISQKPSRDICQRGTSLTIQCQVDSQVTMMFWYRQQPGQSLTLIATANQGSEATYESGFVIDKFPISRPNLTFSTLTVSNMSPEDSSIYLCSVGVAGTYNEQYFGPGTRLLVL.

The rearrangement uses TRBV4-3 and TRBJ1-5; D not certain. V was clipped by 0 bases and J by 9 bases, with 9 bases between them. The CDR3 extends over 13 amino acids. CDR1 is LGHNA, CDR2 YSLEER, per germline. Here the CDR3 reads CASSQDKGRPQHF. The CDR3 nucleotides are TGCGCCAGCAGCCAAGATAAGGGCAGGCCCCAGCATTTT.

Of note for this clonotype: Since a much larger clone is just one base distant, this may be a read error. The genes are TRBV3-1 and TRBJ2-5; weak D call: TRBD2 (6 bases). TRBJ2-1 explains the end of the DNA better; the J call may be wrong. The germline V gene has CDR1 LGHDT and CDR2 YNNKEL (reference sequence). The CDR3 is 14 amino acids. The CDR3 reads CASSLPGLQETQFF. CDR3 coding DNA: TGTGCCAGCAGCCTCCCGGGACTGCAAGAGACCCAGTTCTTC.

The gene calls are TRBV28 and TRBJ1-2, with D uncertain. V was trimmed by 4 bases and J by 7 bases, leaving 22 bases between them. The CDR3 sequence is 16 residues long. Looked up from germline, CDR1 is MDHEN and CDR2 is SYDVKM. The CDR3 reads CASSSPAREGISGYTF. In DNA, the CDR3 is TGTGCCAGCAGTTCACCCGCCCGGGAGGGTATATCTGGCTACACCTTC.

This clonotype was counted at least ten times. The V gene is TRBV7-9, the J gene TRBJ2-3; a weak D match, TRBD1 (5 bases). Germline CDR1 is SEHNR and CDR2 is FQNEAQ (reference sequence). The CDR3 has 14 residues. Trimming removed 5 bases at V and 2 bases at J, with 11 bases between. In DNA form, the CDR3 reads TGTGCCAGCAGCCGTACAGGATTCACAGATACGCAGTATTTT. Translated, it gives CASSRTGFTDTQYF.

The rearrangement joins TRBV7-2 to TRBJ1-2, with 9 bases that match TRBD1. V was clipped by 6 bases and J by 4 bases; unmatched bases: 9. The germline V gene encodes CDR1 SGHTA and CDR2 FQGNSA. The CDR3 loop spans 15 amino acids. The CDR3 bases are TGTGCCAGCAGTTCTACAGGGGGCCGGTCCTATGGCTACACCTTC. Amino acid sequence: CASSSTGGRSYGYTF.

CDR3 residues: CASSGDCTGELFF. The CDR3 DNA is TGTGCCAGCTCTGGGGACTGCACCGGGGAGCTGTTTTTT. The chain recombines TRBV25-1 with TRBJ2-2; maybe TRBD2 (6 bases). Trimming removed 8 bases from V and 4 bases from J, with 11 bases in between. The germline V gene encodes CDR1 MGHDK and CDR2 SYGVNS. The CDR3 is 13 amino acids.

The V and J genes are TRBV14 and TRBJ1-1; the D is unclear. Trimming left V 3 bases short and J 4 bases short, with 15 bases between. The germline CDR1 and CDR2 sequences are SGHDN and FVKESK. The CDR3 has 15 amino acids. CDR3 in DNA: TGTGCCAGCAGCCAGGGTAGAGGTAGCAGCACTGAAGCTTTCTTT. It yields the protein CASSQGRGSSTEAFF.